The 29 T cell receptor beta chains below come from one sample, sequenced in a study of T-cell memory formation after mild COVID-19. Each CDR3 protein is one row after TCRdb ran MiXCR on the 5' RACE reads. In the table there are around 390,000 distinct CDR3 sequences, roughly 15% of which are singletons. Sequencing was performed on PBMCs or a T cell subset sorted from them (not recorded which). The receptors here all came from a man younger than 35 who had mild COVID-19 (a few samples of this study predate the infection). Cell type and time point are not known.

This clonotype was counted between two and nine times. The rearrangement uses TRBV4-1 and TRBJ2-5; TRBD2 aligns across 14 bases. CDR1 is MGHRA and CDR2 is YSYEKL in the germline V gene. V shed 5 bases and J 1 base; nucleotides not matched to a gene: 9. CDR3 length: 18 amino acids. CDR3 in amino acids: CASSYGLAGGRSQETQYF. The CDR3 nucleotides read TGCGCCAGCAGCTACGGACTAGCGGGGGGCCGATCCCAAGAGACCCAGTACTTC.

V gene TRBV18 combines with J gene TRBJ2-5; possible D gene TRBD1, 5 bases. This CDR3 contains 14 residues. The germline gives CDR1 KGHSH, CDR2 LQKENI. V gave up 0 bases and J gave up 3 bases, with 8 bases separating them. The CDR3 protein is CASSPPQGEETQYF. CDR3 sequence (DNA): TGTGCCAGCTCACCACCTCAAGGGGAAGAGACCCAGTACTTC.

This clonotype was picked up one time. This rearrangement joins TRBV27 to TRBJ1-2; no reliable D call. Germline CDR1 MNHEY, CDR2 SMNVEV (reference sequence). The CDR3 sequence is 11 residues long. V was trimmed by 5 bases and J by 7 bases, leaving 8 bases between them. Here the CDR3 reads CASSDLVGYTF. The CDR3 DNA is TGTGCCAGCAGTGACCTGGTTGGCTACACCTTC.

This clonotype appeared a few times. The chain is built from TRBV20-1 and TRBJ2-3; D is undetermined. From germline, CDR1 is DFQATT and CDR2 SNEGSKA (reference sequence). This CDR3 has 14 amino acids. Trimming stripped 0 bases from V and 5 bases from J, with 12 bases between. The CDR3 region has the DNA TGCAGTGCTAGAGATCGTATTAGTCGAGATACGCAGTATTTT. It specifies CSARDRISRDTQYF.

There are many counts of this clonotype. The rearrangement uses TRBV11-2 and TRBJ2-3; the D is unclear. V lost 0 bases and J lost 4, with 8 bases in between. CDR3 length equals 14 residues. Germline V CDR1 and CDR2: SGHAT, FQNNGV. In DNA form, the CDR3 reads TGTGCCAGCAGCTTAGAATTTGTCGCAGATACGCAGTATTTT. It specifies CASSLEFVADTQYF.

This chain links TRBV11-3 with TRBJ2-3, with D possibly being TRBD1 or TRBD2 (6 bases each). This CDR3 has 16 residues. Looked up from germline, CDR1 is SGHNT and CDR2 is YENEEA. With 5 bases removed from V and 0 bases from J, the gap between germline ends came to 15 bases. The CDR3 coding sequence is TGTGCCAGCAGCCCCATGAGGGGGGCAAGCACAGATACGCAGTATTTT. It translates to CASSPMRGASTDTQYF. The full variable domain, completed using reference TRBV11-3 and TRBJ2-3, is EAGVVQSPRYKIIEKKQPVAFWCNPISGHNTLYWYLQNLGQGPELLIRYENEEAVDDSQLPKDRFSAERLKGVDSTLKIQPAELGDSAVYLCASSPMRGASTDTQYFGPGTRLTVL.

This clonotype was seen a few times. V usage is TRBV5-6 and J usage is TRBJ2-7; 9 bases align to TRBD2. J gave up 7 bases and V 5 bases, and 7 bases lay outside the gene matches. Germline CDR1 reads SGHDT; CDR2 reads YYEEEE. The CDR3 extends over 13 amino acids. The CDR3 DNA follows: TGTGCCAGCAGACACGACGCGGGGGGGGAGCAGTACGTC. Protein sequence: CASRHDAGGEQYV.

This clonotype was recorded a few times. The rearrangement uses TRBV5-1 and TRBJ1-6, with 9 bases that match TRBD1. The CDR3 sequence is 16 residues long. Germline CDR1 is SGHRS and CDR2 is YFSETQ. J lost 10 bases, V lost 0 bases, and 8 bases had no gene match. The CDR3 sequence: CASSLEGHRGQSPLHF. CDR3 DNA sequence: TGCGCCAGCAGCTTGGAGGGCCACAGGGGGCAATCACCCCTCCACTTT.

The chain uses TRBV20-1 and TRBJ2-2; no clear D. Trimming took off 3 bases at V and 0 bases at J, with 8 bases between the two ends. This CDR3 has 14 residues. Germline CDR1 is DFQATT and CDR2 is SNEGSKA (reference sequence). CDR3 sequence (DNA): TGCAGTGCTAGTGGGCAGTCGAACACCGGGGAGCTGTTTTTT. Translated, it gives CSASGQSNTGELFF.

This clonotype was seen more than once but under ten times. This chain connects TRBV19 to TRBJ2-3, with a possible D match to TRBD2 (5 bases). V dropped 8 bases and J dropped 2 bases, with 14 bases sitting between them. This CDR3 contains 14 residues. Germline V gene sequence: CDR1 LNHDA, CDR2 SQIVND (reference sequence). The CDR3 loop is CASRAGLNTDTQYF. The CDR3 nucleotides are TGTGCCAGTCGAGCTGGACTTAACACAGATACGCAGTATTTT.

The chain employs TRBV20-1 and TRBJ1-2, with a weak D call TRBD1 (6 bases). The germline gives CDR1 DFQATT, CDR2 SNEGSKA (reference sequence). V lost 3 bases and J 0 bases, leaving 17 bases between the germline ends. The CDR3 runs to 16 residues. The CDR3 spells CSASPLTGFSNYGYTF. The DNA of the CDR3 is TGCAGTGCTAGCCCCCTAACAGGGTTTTCTAACTATGGCTACACCTTC.

CDR3 sequence reads: CASSIAGAGAKNIQYF. The CDR3 DNA reads as TGTGCCAGCAGTATCGCAGGGGCAGGGGCCAAAAACATTCAGTACTTC. J is TRBJ2-4 and V is TRBV28; D is perhaps TRBD1 (6 bases). V lost 5 bases to trimming and J lost 1 base, with 15 bases between them. The germline gives CDR1 MDHEN, CDR2 SYDVKM. This CDR3 is built from 16 residues.

The chain links TRBV12-3 or TRBV12-4 to TRBJ2-5; TRBD2 matches at 8 bases. V lost 3 bases to trimming and J lost 1 base; unmatched junction nucleotides: 10. This CDR3 has 17 amino acids. CDR3 in DNA: TGTGCCAGCAGTTTGGGTAGCGGGGTCCCGCGCCAAGAGACCCAGTACTTC. This encodes CASSLGSGVPRQETQYF.

In its sample, this clonotype was seen once. V usage is TRBV20-1 and J usage is TRBJ1-6; D is uncertain. The V and J ends lost 0 bases and 8 bases respectively, with 5 bases between them. Germline CDR1 reads DFQATT; CDR2 reads SNEGSKA (reference sequence). This CDR3 is built from 12 residues. The CDR3 region is CSARDQHSPLHF. CDR3 sequence (DNA): TGCAGTGCTAGAGATCAGCATTCACCCCTCCACTTT.

The gene calls are TRBV24-1 and TRBJ2-7, with D perhaps given as TRBD1 or TRBD2 (5 bases each). The V gene's germline CDR1 is KGHDR and CDR2 SFDVKD. The V and J ends lost 9 bases and 0 bases respectively, with 11 bases between them. CDR3 length: 13 amino acids. The CDR3 nucleotides read TGTGCCACCCTCTGGGGGAACTCCTACGAGCAGTACGTC. Translating it yields CATLWGNSYEQYV.

The chain joins TRBV11-2 to TRBJ1-4; D gene unclear. The CDR3 is 14 residues long. CDR1 and CDR2 from the germline V gene are SGHAT and FQNNGV. V was clipped by 4 bases and J by 4 bases, with 10 bases between them. The CDR3: CASSSRSSNEKLFF. The CDR3 DNA follows: TGTGCCAGCAGCTCCCGGTCCAGTAATGAAAAACTGTTTTTT.

Only a few counts were recorded for this clonotype. The chain joins TRBV11-2 to TRBJ1-6, with a possible D match to TRBD1 (6 bases). The V end was cut by 4 bases, the J end by 11 bases, with 15 bases between. The germline CDR1 and CDR2 sequences are SGHAT and FQNNGV. This CDR3 spans 14 amino acids. The CDR3 is CASSSVRGYTPLHF. The CDR3 DNA sequence: TGTGCCAGCAGCTCCGTGAGGGGGTATACACCCCTCCACTTT.

This clonotype has only a few counts. This chain uses TRBV4-3 with TRBJ1-1; the D gene is possibly TRBD1 (5 bases). The V gene's germline CDR1 is LGHNA and CDR2 YSLEER. Between the trimmed V and J ends, which lost 1 base and 8 bases, there was a span of 11 bases. The CDR3 sequence is 13 residues long. CDR3: CASSQGGTDEAFF. The CDR3 DNA reads as TGCGCCAGCAGCCAAGGGGGGACTGACGAAGCTTTCTTT.

This clonotype was seen only a few times. The rearrangement links TRBV12-3 or TRBV12-4 to TRBJ2-5, with a possible D match to TRBD2 (5 bases). V was cut by 7 bases and J by 4 bases, with 13 bases left in between. The CDR3 is made up of 13 amino acids. This CDR3 reads CASKTWAGETQYF. The DNA of the CDR3 is TGTGCCAGCAAGACATGGGCGGGAGAGACCCAGTACTTC.

The chain employs TRBV2 and TRBJ1-1; D unclear. Germline lookup yields CDR1 SNHLY and CDR2 FYNNEI. This CDR3 region has 13 residues. V lost 6 bases and J lost 8, with 16 bases in between. The CDR3 DNA reads TGTGCCAGCAGCAAAGCCAGAAACGGAGAAGCTTTCTTT. Its protein is CASSKARNGEAFF.

This clonotype was observed a handful of times. J is TRBJ2-7 and V is TRBV7-3, with TRBD2 matching 9 bases. CDR1 and CDR2 (germline): SGHTA, FQGTGA. This CDR3 region has 14 residues. V lost 5 bases, J lost 2 bases, and 4 bases stayed unmatched. The CDR3 DNA is TGTGCCAGCAGCCCCCGCGGGGGGGCCTACGAGCAGTACTTC. Its translation is CASSPRGGAYEQYF.

There are a few counts of this clonotype. This rearrangement joins TRBV18 to TRBJ2-2; no definite D call. Per the germline V gene, CDR1 is KGHSH and CDR2 is LQKENI. Trimming cost V 1 base and J 2 bases, with 11 bases left between them. This CDR3 has 16 amino acids. The CDR3 DNA reads as TGTGCCAGCTCACCACAAAACAGCTTTAACACCGGGGAGCTGTTTTTT. Protein sequence: CASSPQNSFNTGELFF.

This clonotype has just a few counts. The J gene is TRBJ2-2, the V gene TRBV6-6, with 15 bases fitting TRBD2. Per germline, CDR1 MNHNY and CDR2 SVGAGI (reference sequence). V was clipped by 6 bases and J by 4 bases; unmatched bases: 3. CDR3 size: 16 residues. CDR3 DNA sequence: TGTGCCAGCAGAAGGACTAGCGGGGGGGCCACCGGGGAGCTGTTTTTT. As protein: CASRRTSGGATGELFF.

The V call is TRBV25-1, the J call TRBJ2-3; no clear D. The V end was cut by 3 bases, the J end by 0 bases, with 7 bases between. This CDR3 is built from 14 residues. Germline V gene lookup returns CDR1 MGHDK and CDR2 SYGVNS. For the CDR3, the DNA is TGTGCCAGCAGTGACCGACTTAGCACAGATACGCAGTATTTT. Its translation is CASSDRLSTDTQYF.

This sequence joins TRBV20-1 and TRBJ2-7, with a tentative D call TRBD1 (5 bases). V lost 0 bases to trimming and J lost 2 bases, with 17 bases between them. The CDR3 spans 16 residues. Looked up from germline, CDR1 is DFQATT and CDR2 is SNEGSKA (reference sequence). Here the CDR3 reads CSARDVLGAPPYEQYF. The DNA of the CDR3 is TGCAGTGCTAGAGACGTGCTAGGGGCCCCGCCCTACGAGCAGTACTTC.

The chain is built from TRBV11-2 and TRBJ2-3, with D tentatively TRBD1 (5 bases). The CDR3 has 12 residues. CDR1 and CDR2 from the germline V gene are SGHAT and FQNNGV. Trimming pared 4 bases from V and 8 bases from J, leaving 10 bases between. Here the CDR3 reads CASSSTDFTQYF. The CDR3 DNA sequence: TGTGCCAGCAGCTCGACAGACTTTACGCAGTATTTT.

This clonotype was observed many times. The V gene is TRBV4-2, the J gene TRBJ2-1; TRBD2 matches 14 bases. The trim removed 4 bases at V and 8 bases at J, leaving 4 bases unmatched. CDR1 and CDR2 from the germline V gene are LGHNA and YNFKEQ. The CDR3 is 15 amino acids. CDR3 in amino acids: CASSRGTSGGDEQFF. Here the CDR3 DNA reads TGTGCCAGCAGCCGTGGGACTAGCGGGGGTGATGAGCAGTTCTTC.

This clonotype was found a few times. The chain has TRBV5-1 and TRBJ2-3; 8 nucleotides align to TRBD1. The CDR3 has 15 residues. V lost 3 bases to trimming and J lost 2 bases; unmatched junction nucleotides: 5. Germline CDR1 and CDR2: SGHRS and YFSETQ. The chain's CDR3 is CASSWTGQFTDTQYF. Written as DNA, the CDR3 is TGCGCCAGCAGCTGGACAGGGCAGTTCACAGATACGCAGTATTTT.

This clonotype was seen only a few times. The V call is TRBV20-1, the J call TRBJ2-5, with TRBD2 matching over 14 bases. Germline lookup yields CDR1 DFQATT and CDR2 SNEGSKA (reference sequence). V shed 3 bases, J shed 4 bases, and the junction held 4 bases outside the gene matches. The CDR3 has 15 residues. This CDR3 is CSARGLAGVPETQYF. DNA for the CDR3: TGCAGTGCTAGGGGACTAGCGGGGGTCCCAGAGACCCAGTACTTC.